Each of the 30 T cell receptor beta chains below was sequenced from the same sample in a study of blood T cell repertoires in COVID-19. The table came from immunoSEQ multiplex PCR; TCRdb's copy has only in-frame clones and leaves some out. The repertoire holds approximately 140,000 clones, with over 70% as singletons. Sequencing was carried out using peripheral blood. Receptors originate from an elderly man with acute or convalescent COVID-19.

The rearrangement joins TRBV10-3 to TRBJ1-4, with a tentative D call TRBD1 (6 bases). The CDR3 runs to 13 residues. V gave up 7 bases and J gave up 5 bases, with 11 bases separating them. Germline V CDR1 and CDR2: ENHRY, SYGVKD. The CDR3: CAINGQPNEKLFF. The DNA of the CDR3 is TGTGCCATCAATGGACAGCCCAATGAAAAACTGTTTTTT.

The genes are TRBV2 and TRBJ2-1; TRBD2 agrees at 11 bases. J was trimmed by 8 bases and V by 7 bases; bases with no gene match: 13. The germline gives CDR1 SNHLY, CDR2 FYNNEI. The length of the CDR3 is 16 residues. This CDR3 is CASKENSGGAGHEQFF. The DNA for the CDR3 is TGTGCCAGCAAGGAGAATAGCGGGGGGGCCGGCCATGAGCAGTTCTTC. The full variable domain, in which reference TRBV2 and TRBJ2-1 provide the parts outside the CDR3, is EPEVTQTPSHQVTQMGQEVILRCVPISNHLYFYWYRQILGQKVEFLVSFYNNEISEKSEIFDDQFSVERPDGSNFTLKIRSTKLEDSAMYFCASKENSGGAGHEQFFGPGTRLTVL.

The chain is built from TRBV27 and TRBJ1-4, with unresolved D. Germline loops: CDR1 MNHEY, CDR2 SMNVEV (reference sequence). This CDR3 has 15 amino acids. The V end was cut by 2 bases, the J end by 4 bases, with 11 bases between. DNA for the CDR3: TGTGCCAGCAGTTTACGTGGGGAGGTTAATGAAAAACTGTTTTTT. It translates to CASSLRGEVNEKLFF.

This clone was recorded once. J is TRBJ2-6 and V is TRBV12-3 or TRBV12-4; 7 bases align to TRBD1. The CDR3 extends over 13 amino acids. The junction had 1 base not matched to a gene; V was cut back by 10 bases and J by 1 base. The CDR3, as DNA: TGTGCCACGACAGGGTCTGGGGCCAACGTCCTGACTTTC. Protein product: CATTGSGANVLTF.

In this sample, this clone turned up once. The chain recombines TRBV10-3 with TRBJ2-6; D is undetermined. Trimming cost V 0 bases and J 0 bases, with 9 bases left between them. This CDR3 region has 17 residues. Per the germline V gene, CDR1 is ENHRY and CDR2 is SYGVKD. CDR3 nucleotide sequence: TGTGCCATCAGTGAGTCGTCCCCCAGCTCTGGGGCCAACGTCCTGACTTTC. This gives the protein CAISESSPSSGANVLTF.

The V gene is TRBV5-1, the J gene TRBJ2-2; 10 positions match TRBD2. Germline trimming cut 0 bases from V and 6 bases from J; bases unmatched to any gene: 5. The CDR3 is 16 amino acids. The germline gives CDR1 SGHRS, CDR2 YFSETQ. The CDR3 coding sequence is TGCGCCAGCAGCTTGGTATTAGCGGGGGGCGCCGGGGAGCTGTTTTTT. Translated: CASSLVLAGGAGELFF.

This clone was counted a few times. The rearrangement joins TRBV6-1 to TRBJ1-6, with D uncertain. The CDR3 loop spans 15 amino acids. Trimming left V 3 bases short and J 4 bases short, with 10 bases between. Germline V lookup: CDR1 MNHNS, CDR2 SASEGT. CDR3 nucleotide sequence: TGTGCCAGCAGTGACGAGAACCGTTATAATTCACCCCTCCACTTT. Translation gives CASSDENRYNSPLHF.

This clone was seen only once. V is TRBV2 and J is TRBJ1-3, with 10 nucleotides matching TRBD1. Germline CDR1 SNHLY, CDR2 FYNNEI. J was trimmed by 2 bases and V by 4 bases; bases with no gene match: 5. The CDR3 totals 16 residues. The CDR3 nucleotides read TGTGCCAGCAGTGTTGGGACAGGGGACACTGGAAACACCATATATTTT. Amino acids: CASSVGTGDTGNTIYF. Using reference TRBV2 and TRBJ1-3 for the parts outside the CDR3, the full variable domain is EPEVTQTPSHQVTQMGQEVILRCVPISNHLYFYWYRQILGQKVEFLVSFYNNEISEKSEIFDDQFSVERPDGSNFTLKIRSTKLEDSAMYFCASSVGTGDTGNTIYFGEGSWLTVV.

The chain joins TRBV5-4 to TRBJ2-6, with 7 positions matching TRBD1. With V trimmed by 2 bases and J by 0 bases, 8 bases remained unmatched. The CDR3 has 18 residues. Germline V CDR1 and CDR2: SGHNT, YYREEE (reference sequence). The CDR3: CASSFRTGANSGANVLTF. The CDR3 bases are TGTGCCAGCAGCTTTCGAACAGGGGCCAACTCTGGGGCCAACGTCCTGACTTTC.

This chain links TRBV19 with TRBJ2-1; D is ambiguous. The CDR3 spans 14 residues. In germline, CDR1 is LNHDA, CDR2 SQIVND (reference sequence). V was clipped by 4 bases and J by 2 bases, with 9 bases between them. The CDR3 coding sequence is TGTGCCAGTAGTAGACAAACCACCTACAATGAGCAGTTCTTC. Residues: CASSRQTTYNEQFF.

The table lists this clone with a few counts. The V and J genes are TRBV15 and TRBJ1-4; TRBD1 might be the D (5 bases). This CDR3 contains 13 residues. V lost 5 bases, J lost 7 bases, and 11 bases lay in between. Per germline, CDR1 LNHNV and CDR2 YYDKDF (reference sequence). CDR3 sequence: CATSRGISEKLFF. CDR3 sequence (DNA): TGTGCCACCAGCCGGGGGATTTCTGAAAAACTGTTTTTT. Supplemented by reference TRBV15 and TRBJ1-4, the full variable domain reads DAMVIQNPRYQVTQFGKPVTLSCSQTLNHNVMYWYQQKSSQAPKLLFHYYDKDFNNEADTPDNFQSRRPNTSFCFLDIRSPGLGDTAMYLCATSRGISEKLFFGSGTQLSVL.

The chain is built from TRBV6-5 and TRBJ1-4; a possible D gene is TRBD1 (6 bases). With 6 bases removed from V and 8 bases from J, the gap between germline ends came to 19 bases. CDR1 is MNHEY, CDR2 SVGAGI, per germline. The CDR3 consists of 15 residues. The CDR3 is CASRTGQGAWEKLFF. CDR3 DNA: TGTGCCAGCAGAACGGGACAAGGCGCCTGGGAAAAACTGTTTTTT.

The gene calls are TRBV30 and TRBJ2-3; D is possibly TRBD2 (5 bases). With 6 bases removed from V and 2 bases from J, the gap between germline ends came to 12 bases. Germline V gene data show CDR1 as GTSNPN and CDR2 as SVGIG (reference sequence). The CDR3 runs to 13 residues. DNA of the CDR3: TGTGCCTGTAACGGACTCTTCACAGATACGCAGTATTTT. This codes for CACNGLFTDTQYF.

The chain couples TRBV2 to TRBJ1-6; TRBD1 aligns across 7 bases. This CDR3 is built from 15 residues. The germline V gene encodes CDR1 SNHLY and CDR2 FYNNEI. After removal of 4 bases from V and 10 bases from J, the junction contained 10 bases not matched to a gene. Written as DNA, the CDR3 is TGTGCCAGCAGTGGAACCCGGGACAGCGGCTCACCCCTCCACTTT. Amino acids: CASSGTRDSGSPLHF. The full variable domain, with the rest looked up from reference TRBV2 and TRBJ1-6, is EPEVTQTPSHQVTQMGQEVILRCVPISNHLYFYWYRQILGQKVEFLVSFYNNEISEKSEIFDDQFSVERPDGSNFTLKIRSTKLEDSAMYFCASSGTRDSGSPLHFGNGTRLTVT.

The CDR3 sequence is CASSPLAGGLNEQFF. For the CDR3, the DNA is TGTGCCAGCAGTCCACTAGCGGGAGGATTAAATGAGCAGTTCTTC. The chain uses TRBV6-2 or TRBV6-3 and TRBJ2-1; TRBD2 aligns across 12 bases. V lost 5 bases, J lost 7 bases, and 6 bases stayed unmatched. Germline CDR1 reads MNHEY; CDR2 reads SVGEGT. The CDR3 is 15 residues long.

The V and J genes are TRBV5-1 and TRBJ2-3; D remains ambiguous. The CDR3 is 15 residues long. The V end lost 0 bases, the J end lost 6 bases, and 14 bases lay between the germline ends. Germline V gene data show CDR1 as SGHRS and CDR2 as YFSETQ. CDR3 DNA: TGCGCCAGCAGCTTGGCCGAGTCCTTATTCGATACGCAGTATTTT. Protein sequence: CASSLAESLFDTQYF. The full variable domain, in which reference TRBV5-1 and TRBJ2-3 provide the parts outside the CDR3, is KAGVTQTPRYLIKTRGQQVTLSCSPISGHRSVSWYQQTPGQGLQFLFEYFSETQRNKGNFPGRFSGRQFSNSRSEMNVSTLELGDSALYLCASSLAESLFDTQYFGPGTRLTVL.

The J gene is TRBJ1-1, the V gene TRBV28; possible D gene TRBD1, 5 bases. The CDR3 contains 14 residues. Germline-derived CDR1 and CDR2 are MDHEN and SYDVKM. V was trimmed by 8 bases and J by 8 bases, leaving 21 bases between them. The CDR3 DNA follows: TGTGCCAGCGGAACCCGCGTAGGGGCCTTCGAAGCTTTCTTT. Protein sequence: CASGTRVGAFEAFF.

CDR3 DNA sequence: TGTGCCAGCAGTGAGGTTGGACTAGGAATCGGGGAGCTGTTTTTT. It specifies CASSEVGLGIGELFF. The V call is TRBV2, the J call TRBJ2-2; 7 nucleotides agree with TRBD2. The J segment lost 7 bases and the V segment lost 3 bases, leaving 8 bases of the junction unmatched. The CDR3 loop spans 15 amino acids. Germline-derived CDR1 and CDR2 are SNHLY and FYNNEI.

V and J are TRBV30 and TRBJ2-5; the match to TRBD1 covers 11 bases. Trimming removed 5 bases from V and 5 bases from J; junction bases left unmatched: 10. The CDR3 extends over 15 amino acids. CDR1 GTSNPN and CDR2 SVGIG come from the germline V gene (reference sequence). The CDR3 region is CAWSAGTGGMETQYF. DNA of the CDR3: TGTGCCTGGTCGGCTGGGACAGGGGGGATGGAGACCCAGTACTTC. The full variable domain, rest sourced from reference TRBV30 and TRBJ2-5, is SQTIHQWPATLVQPVGSPLSLECTVEGTSNPNLYWYRQAAGRGLQLLFYSVGIGQISSEVPQNLSASRPQDRQFILSSKKLLLSDSGFYLCAWSAGTGGMETQYFGPGTRLLVL.

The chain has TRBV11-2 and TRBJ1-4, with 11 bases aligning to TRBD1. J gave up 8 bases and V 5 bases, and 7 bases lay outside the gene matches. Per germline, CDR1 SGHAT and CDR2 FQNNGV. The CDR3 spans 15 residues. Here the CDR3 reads CASSLTGTGGEKLFF. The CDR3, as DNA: TGTGCCAGCAGCCTCACCGGGACAGGGGGGGAAAAACTGTTTTTT. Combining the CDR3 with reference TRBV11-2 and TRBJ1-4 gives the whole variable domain EAGVAQSPRYKIIEKRQSVAFWCNPISGHATLYWYQQILGQGPKLLIQFQNNGVVDDSQLPKDRFSAERLKGVDSTLKIQPAKLEDSAVYLCASSLTGTGGEKLFFGSGTQLSVL.

The CDR3 sequence is CASSQRNSPLHF. The CDR3 DNA is TGTGCCAGCAGCCAGAGGAATTCACCCCTCCACTTT. The J gene is TRBJ1-6, the V gene TRBV6-5; D is uncertain. The V gene's germline CDR1 is MNHEY and CDR2 SVGAGI. The CDR3 is 12 amino acids. Trimming pared 6 bases from V and 7 bases from J, leaving 7 bases between.

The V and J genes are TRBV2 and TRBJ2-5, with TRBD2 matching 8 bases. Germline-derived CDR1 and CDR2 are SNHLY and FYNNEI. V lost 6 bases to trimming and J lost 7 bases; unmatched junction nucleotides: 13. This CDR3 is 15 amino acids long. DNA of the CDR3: TGTGCCAGCAGGGGACTAGTTGGGCCGCTGGGGACCCAGTACTTC. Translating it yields CASRGLVGPLGTQYF.

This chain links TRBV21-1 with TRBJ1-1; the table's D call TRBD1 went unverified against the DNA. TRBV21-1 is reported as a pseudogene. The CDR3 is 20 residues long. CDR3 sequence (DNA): TGTGCCAGCAGCGGCCGACAGGGACCCCCAATCCGGAACATGAACACTGAAGCTTTCTTT. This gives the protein CASSGRQGPPIRNMNTEAFF.

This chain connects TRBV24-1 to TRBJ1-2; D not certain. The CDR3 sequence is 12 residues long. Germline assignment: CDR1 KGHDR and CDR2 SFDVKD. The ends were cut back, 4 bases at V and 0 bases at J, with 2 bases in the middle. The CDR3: CATSDSNYGYTF. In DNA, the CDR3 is TGTGCCACCAGTGACTCTAACTATGGCTACACCTTC.

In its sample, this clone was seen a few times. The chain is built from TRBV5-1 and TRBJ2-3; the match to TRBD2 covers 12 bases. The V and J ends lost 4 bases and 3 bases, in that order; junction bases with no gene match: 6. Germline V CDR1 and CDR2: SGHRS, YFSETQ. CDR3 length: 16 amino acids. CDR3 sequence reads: CASSLLTSGSTDTQYF. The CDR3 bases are TGCGCCAGCAGCCTGCTGACTAGCGGGAGTACAGATACGCAGTATTTT. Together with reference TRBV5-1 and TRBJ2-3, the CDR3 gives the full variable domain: KAGVTQTPRYLIKTRGQQVTLSCSPISGHRSVSWYQQTPGQGLQFLFEYFSETQRNKGNFPGRFSGRQFSNSRSEMNVSTLELGDSALYLCASSLLTSGSTDTQYFGPGTRLTVL.

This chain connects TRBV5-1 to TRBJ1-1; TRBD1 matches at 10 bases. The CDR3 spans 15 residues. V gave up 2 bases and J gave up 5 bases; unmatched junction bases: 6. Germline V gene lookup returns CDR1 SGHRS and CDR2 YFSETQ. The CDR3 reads CASSFTGTGDTEAFF. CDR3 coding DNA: TGCGCCAGCAGCTTTACCGGGACAGGGGATACTGAAGCTTTCTTT.

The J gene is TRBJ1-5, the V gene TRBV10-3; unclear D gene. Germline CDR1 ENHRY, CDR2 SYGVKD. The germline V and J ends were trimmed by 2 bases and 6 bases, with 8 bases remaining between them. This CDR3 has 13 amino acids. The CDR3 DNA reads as TGTGCCATCAGTGAGGGTTTCGGTCAGCCCCAGCATTTT. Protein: CAISEGFGQPQHF.

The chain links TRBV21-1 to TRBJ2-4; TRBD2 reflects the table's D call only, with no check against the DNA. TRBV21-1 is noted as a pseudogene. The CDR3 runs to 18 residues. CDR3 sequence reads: CASSKALVAGIAKNIQYF. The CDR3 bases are TGTGCCAGCAGCAAAGCGCTAGTCGCGGGGATAGCCAAAAACATTCAGTACTTC.

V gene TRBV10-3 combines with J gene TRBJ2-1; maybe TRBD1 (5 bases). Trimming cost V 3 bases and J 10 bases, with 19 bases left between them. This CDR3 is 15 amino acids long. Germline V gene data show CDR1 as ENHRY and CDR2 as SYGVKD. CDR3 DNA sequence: TGTGCCATCAGTGACAGGGTCCGCCGCCGAGACGAGCAGTTCTTC. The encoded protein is CAISDRVRRRDEQFF.

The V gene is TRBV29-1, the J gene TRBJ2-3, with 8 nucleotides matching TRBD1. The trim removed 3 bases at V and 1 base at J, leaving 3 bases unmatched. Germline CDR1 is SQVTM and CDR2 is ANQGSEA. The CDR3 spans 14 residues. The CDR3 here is CSVDLDRGTDTQYF. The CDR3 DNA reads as TGCAGCGTTGACCTGGACAGGGGCACAGATACGCAGTATTTT.